This TCR beta chain was found in a study of shared clonotypes between healthy human individuals. The assay was immunoSEQ multiplex PCR, and TCRdb's table has in-frame clones only and misses some. Among roughly 2.1 million clones listed, around 93% were seen once. The CDR3 spans 14 residues. CDR1 MDHEN and CDR2 SYDVKM come from the germline V gene. V gave up 7 bases and J gave up 4 bases, with 16 bases separating them. Study results and limitations: The genetic and exposure-history diversity represented was limited by few donors.

Naivety among CD8 cells was defined by CD45RO negativity and positive CCR7 selection, thereby excluding terminally differentiated effector memory CD45RA+ cells. This clone was observed a single time. Its antigen is not identified. This clonotype originated in a man aged 18 to 29 in good health. Some clones in this sample may be carry-over from other donors' samples. V is TRBV28 and J is TRBJ2-5; D possibly corresponds to TRBD2 (5 bases). Sequenced sample: naive CD8+ T cells from PBMCs. The CDR3 sequence is CASTLKRAGETQYF. The CDR3 DNA reads TGTGCCAGCACCCTAAAGAGGGCAGGAGAGACCCAGTACTTC.